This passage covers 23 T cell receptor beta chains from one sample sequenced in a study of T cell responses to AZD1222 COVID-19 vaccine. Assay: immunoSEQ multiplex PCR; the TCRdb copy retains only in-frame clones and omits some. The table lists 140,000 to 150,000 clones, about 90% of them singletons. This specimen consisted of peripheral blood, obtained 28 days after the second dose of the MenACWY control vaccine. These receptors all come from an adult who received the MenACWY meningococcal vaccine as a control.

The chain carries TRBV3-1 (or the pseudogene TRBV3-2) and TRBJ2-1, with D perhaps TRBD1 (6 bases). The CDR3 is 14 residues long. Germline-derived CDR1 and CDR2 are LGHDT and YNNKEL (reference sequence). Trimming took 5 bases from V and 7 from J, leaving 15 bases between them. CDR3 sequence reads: CASSSNYQGNEQFF. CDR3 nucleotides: TGTGCCAGCAGCTCCAATTACCAGGGGAATGAGCAGTTCTTC.

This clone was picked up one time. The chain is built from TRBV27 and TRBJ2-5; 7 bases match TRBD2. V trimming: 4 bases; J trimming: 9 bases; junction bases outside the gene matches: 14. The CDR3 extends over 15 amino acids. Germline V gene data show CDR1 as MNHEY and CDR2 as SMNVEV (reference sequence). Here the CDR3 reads CASSWQGLGGGAQYF. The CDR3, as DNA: TGTGCCAGCAGTTGGCAGGGCCTGGGTGGGGGGGCCCAGTACTTC.

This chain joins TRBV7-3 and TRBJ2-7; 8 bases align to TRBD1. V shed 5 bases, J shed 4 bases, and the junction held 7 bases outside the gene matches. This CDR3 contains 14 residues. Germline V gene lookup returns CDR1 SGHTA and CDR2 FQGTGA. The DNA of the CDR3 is TGTGCCAGCAGCCCGACAGGGGCCCAGTACGAGCAGTACTTC. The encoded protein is CASSPTGAQYEQYF.

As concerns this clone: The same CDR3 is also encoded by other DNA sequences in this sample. CDR3 in amino acids: CASSIIGGETQYF. The CDR3 nucleotides are TGTGCCAGTAGTATCATAGGGGGAGAGACCCAGTACTTC. This chain joins TRBV19 and TRBJ2-5, with TRBD1 as a possible D gene (6 bases). The CDR3 loop spans 13 amino acids. V lost 3 bases and J 4 bases, leaving 9 bases between the germline ends. Per germline, CDR1 LNHDA and CDR2 SQIVND (reference sequence).

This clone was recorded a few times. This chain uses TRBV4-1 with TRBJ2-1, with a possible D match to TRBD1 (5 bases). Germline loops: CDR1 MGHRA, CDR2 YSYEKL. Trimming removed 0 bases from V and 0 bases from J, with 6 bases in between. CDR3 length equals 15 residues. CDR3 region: CASSQDQGSYNEQFF. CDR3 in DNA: TGCGCCAGCAGCCAAGACCAGGGCTCCTACAATGAGCAGTTCTTC.

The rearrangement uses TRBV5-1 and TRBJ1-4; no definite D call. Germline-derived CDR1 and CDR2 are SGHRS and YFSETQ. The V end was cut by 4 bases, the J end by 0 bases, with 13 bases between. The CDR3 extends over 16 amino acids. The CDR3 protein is CASSPQEIATNEKLFF. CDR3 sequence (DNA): TGCGCCAGCAGCCCTCAGGAGATTGCAACTAATGAAAAACTGTTTTTT.

In DNA, the CDR3 is TGCGCCAGCAGTGGTCCACTAGCGGGAGGTCCTAGAACGCAGTTCTTC. This gives the protein CASSGPLAGGPRTQFF. The rearrangement joins TRBV10-1 to TRBJ2-1; TRBD2 aligns across 12 bases. In germline, CDR1 is WNHNN, CDR2 SYGVQD (reference sequence). The CDR3 loop spans 16 amino acids. The J segment lost 12 bases and the V segment lost 4 bases, leaving 13 bases of the junction unmatched.

The CDR3 sequence is CASSSPQVNEQFF. In DNA form, the CDR3 reads TGTGCCAGCAGTTCCCCACAGGTAAATGAGCAGTTCTTC. The chain links TRBV5-4 to TRBJ2-1, with D possibly TRBD1 on 5 matching bases. This CDR3 spans 13 amino acids. Trimming left V 5 bases short and J 7 bases short, with 13 bases between. Germline V lookup: CDR1 SGHNT, CDR2 YYREEE (reference sequence).

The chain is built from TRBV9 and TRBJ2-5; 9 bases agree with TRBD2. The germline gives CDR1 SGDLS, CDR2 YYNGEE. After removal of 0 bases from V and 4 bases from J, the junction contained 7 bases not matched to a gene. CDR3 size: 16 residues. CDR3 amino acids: CASSVDRGGAGETQYF. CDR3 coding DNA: TGTGCCAGCAGCGTAGACCGCGGGGGGGCGGGAGAGACCCAGTACTTC.

The CDR3 coding sequence is TGTGCCAGCAGCTTTGTGGGGTATTCCGGGGAGCTGTTTTTT. Residues: CASSFVGYSGELFF. The chain recombines TRBV7-8 with TRBJ2-2; D not resolved. CDR1 and CDR2 from the germline V gene are SGHVS and FQNEAQ. CDR3 length equals 14 residues. V lost 3 bases to trimming and J lost 6 bases, with 11 bases between them.

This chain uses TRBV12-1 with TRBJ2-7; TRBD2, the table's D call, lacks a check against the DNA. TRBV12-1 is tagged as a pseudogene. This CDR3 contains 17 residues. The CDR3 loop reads CASSQTTGTSAPYEQYF. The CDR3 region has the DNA TGTGCCAGCAGCCAAACCACAGGGACTAGCGCACCCTACGAGCAGTACTTC.

CDR3 protein: CASWTGAGNEQFF. The CDR3 nucleotides are TGTGCCAGTTGGACAGGGGCGGGTAATGAGCAGTTCTTC. The V gene is TRBV7-3, the J gene TRBJ2-1; 9 nucleotides agree with TRBD1. Germline-derived CDR1 and CDR2 are SGHTA and FQGTGA. The CDR3 is 13 residues long. The V segment lost 9 bases and the J segment 7 bases; nucleotides outside the gene matches: 7. The entire variable domain, with the rest obtained from reference TRBV7-3 and TRBJ2-1, is as follows: GAGVSQTPSNKVTEKGKYVELRCDPISGHTALYWYRQSLGQGPEFLIYFQGTGAADDSGLPNDRFFAVRPEGSVSTLKIQRTERGDSAVYLCASWTGAGNEQFFGPGTRLTVL.

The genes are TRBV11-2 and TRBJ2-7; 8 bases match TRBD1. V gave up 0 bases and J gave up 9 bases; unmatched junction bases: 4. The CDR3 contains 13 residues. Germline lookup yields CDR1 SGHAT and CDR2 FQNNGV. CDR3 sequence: CASSLESGGVQYF. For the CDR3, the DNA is TGTGCCAGCAGCTTAGAGTCAGGGGGCGTGCAGTACTTC.

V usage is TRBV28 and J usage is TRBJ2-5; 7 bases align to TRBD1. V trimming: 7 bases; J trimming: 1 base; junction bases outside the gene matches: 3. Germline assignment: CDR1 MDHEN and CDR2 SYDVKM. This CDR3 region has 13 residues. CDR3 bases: TGTGCCAGCACCTCAGGGGGCCAAGAGACCCAGTACTTC. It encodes CASTSGGQETQYF.

CDR3 loop: CASRPAGVVYTF. In nucleotides, the CDR3 is TGTGCCAGCAGGCCGGCAGGGGTAGTGTACACCTTC. The chain recombines TRBV7-2 with TRBJ1-2; weak D call: TRBD1 (6 bases). This CDR3 is built from 12 residues. The germline CDR1 and CDR2 sequences are SGHTA and FQGNSA. Deletions cut 6 bases from V and 11 bases from J, with 16 bases between.

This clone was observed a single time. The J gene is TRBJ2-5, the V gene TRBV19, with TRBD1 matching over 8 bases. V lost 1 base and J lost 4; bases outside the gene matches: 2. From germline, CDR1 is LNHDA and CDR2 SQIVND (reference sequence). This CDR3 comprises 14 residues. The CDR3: CASSIGTGRETQYF. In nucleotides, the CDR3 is TGTGCCAGTAGTATAGGGACAGGGCGAGAGACCCAGTACTTC.

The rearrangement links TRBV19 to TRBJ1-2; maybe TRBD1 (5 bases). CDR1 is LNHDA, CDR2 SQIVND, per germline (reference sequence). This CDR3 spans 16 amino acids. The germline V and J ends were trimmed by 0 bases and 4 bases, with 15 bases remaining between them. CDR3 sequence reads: CASSIDHSTAGYGYTF. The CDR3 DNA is TGTGCCAGTAGTATAGATCATTCGACAGCGGGCTATGGCTACACCTTC. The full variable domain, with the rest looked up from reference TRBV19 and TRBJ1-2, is DGGITQSPKYLFRKEGQNVTLSCEQNLNHDAMYWYRQDPGQGLRLIYYSQIVNDFQKGDIAEGYSVSREKKESFPLTVTSAQKNPTAFYLCASSIDHSTAGYGYTFGSGTRLTVV.

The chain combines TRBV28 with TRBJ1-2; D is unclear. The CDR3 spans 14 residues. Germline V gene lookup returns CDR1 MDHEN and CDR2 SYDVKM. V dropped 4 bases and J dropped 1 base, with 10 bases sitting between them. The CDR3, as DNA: TGTGCCAGCAGTTCTCCCTCTGGTAACTATGGCTACACCTTC. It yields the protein CASSSPSGNYGYTF.

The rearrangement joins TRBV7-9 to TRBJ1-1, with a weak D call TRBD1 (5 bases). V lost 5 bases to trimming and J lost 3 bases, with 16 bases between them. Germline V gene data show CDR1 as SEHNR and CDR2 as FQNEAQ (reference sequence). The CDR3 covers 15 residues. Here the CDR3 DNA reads TGTGCCAGCAGCCCGCGTGGGGCCCCAGACACTGAAGCTTTCTTT. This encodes CASSPRGAPDTEAFF.

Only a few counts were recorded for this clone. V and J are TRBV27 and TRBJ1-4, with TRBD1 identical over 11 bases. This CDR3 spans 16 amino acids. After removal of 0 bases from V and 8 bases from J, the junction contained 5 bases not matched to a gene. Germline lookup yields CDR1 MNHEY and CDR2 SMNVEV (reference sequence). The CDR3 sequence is CASSLSRTGGQEKLFF. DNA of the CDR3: TGTGCCAGCAGTTTATCCAGGACAGGGGGCCAGGAAAAACTGTTTTTT.

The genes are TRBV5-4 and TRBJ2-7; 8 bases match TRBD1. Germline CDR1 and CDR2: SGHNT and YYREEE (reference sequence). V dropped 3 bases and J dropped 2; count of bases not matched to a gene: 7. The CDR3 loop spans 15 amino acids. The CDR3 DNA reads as TGTGCCAGCAGCTCCCCCCGGGACAGGCCCTACGAGCAGTACTTC. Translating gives CASSSPRDRPYEQYF.

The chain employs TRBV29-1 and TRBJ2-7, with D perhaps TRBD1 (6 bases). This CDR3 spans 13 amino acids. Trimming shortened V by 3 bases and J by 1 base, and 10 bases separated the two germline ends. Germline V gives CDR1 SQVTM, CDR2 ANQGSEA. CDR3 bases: TGCAGCGTTGAGTCCGGACAGTCCTACGAGCAGTACTTC. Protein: CSVESGQSYEQYF.

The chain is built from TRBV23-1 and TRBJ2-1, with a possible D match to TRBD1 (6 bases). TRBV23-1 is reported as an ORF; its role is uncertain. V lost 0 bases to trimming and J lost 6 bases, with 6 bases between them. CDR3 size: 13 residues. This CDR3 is CASSQSRGNEQFF. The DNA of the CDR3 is TGCGCCAGCAGTCAATCCAGGGGCAATGAGCAGTTCTTC.